These 26 T cell receptor beta chains were all obtained from the same sample, sequenced in a study of T cells in Graves' hyperthyroidism and ophthalmopathy. Researchers took RNA transcripts and amplified the TCR beta CDR3 regions from them. A first-round RT-PCR of the TCR CDR3 used the HTBI primer set. TCRdb re-analysed the multiplex PCR reads in MiXCR, keeping a single row per CDR3 protein. Among hundreds of thousands of distinct CDR3 sequences listed, 15% to 17% were seen once. Sequenced sample: blood. These receptors all come from a woman aged 18-35 years with Graves' hyperthyroidism.

This clonotype occurred a few times. This chain links TRBV9 with TRBJ1-2; no firm D call. V lost 3 bases, J lost 3 bases, and 12 bases lay in between. Germline V gene sequence: CDR1 SGDLS, CDR2 YYNGEE. This CDR3 has 14 residues. CDR3 sequence: CASSGPDSYYGYTF. In DNA form, the CDR3 reads TGTGCCAGCAGCGGCCCGGACTCGTACTATGGCTACACCTTC.

V usage is TRBV6-1 and J usage is TRBJ1-2; possible D gene TRBD1, 5 bases. This CDR3 comprises 15 residues. CDR1 is MNHNS, CDR2 SASEGT, per germline. V shed 8 bases and J shed 3 bases, with 19 bases lying between them. DNA for the CDR3: TGTGCCAGCTGGCCGAAGACAGCGGGAGACTATGGCTACACCTTC. Protein sequence: CASWPKTAGDYGYTF.

Concerning this clonotype: One end of the junction fails to match germline, which may point to a read error. The chain employs TRBV7-9 and TRBJ2-7; tentatively, D is TRBD2 (5 bases). CDR3 length: 13 residues. The germline V gene encodes CDR1 SEHNR and CDR2 FQNEAQ (reference sequence). The CDR3 here is CASSSRDGYGQYF. CDR3 sequence (DNA): TGTGCCAGCAGCTCCCGGGATGGCTACGGGCAGTACTTC.

At least ten counts were recorded for this clonotype. The chain links TRBV27 to TRBJ1-5, with D possibly TRBD1 on 6 matching bases. Germline CDR1 is MNHEY and CDR2 is SMNVEV (reference sequence). The ends were cut back, 3 bases at V and 3 bases at J, with 9 bases in the middle. The length of the CDR3 is 14 residues. This CDR3 reads CASSFSGVNQPQHF. The CDR3 nucleotides read TGTGCCAGCAGTTTCTCAGGGGTCAATCAGCCCCAGCATTTT.

This clonotype was found many times. The V gene is TRBV6-1, the J gene TRBJ2-7; tentative D call: TRBD1 (6 bases). The CDR3 runs to 14 residues. The germline V gene encodes CDR1 MNHNS and CDR2 SASEGT. Trimming took 7 bases from V and 2 from J, leaving 15 bases between them. The CDR3 sequence: CASTPPQGPYEQYF. The CDR3 region has the DNA TGTGCCAGCACTCCCCCACAGGGCCCCTACGAGCAGTACTTC.

In regard to this clonotype: It is unclear where the CDR3 begins or ends on the DNA, so no DNA is shown, and the CDR3 is as TCRdb lists it. This sequence joins TRBV6-1 and TRBJ1-1. CDR1 is MNHNS and CDR2 is SASEGT in the germline V gene. The CDR3 is 22 amino acids in total, end residues counted. CDR3 residues: CASSRLPTDTQYFGPGFTEAFF.

The chain uses TRBV6-2 or TRBV6-3 and TRBJ2-1; D gene uncertain. The CDR3 is made up of 11 amino acids. CDR1 and CDR2 (germline): MNHEY, SVGEGT. Trimming took off 7 bases at V and 8 bases at J, with 9 bases between the two ends. Here the CDR3 reads CASTLEDEQFF. The CDR3 bases are TGTGCCAGCACTCTCGAGGATGAGCAGTTCTTC.

The gene calls are TRBV5-1 and TRBJ2-7, with a possible D match to TRBD1 (5 bases). The CDR3 loop spans 14 amino acids. The germline gives CDR1 SGHRS, CDR2 YFSETQ. The V end lost 1 base, the J end lost 6 bases, and 14 bases lay between the germline ends. The CDR3 DNA reads as TGCGCCAGCAGCTTGCGCGGACCTCAGGGCGAGCAGTACGTC. Translating it yields CASSLRGPQGEQYV.

The chain employs TRBV6-1 and TRBJ2-5, with TRBD2 matching over 11 bases. CDR1 and CDR2 (germline): MNHNS, SASEGT. V shed 7 bases, J shed 2 bases, and the junction held 3 bases outside the gene matches. This CDR3 contains 14 residues. The CDR3 loop is CASTGTSGQETQYF. The CDR3 DNA reads as TGTGCCAGCACCGGGACTAGCGGACAAGAGACCCAGTACTTC.

There are many counts of this clonotype. The chain carries TRBV20-1 and TRBJ2-3, with TRBD2 matching 15 bases. Germline-derived CDR1 and CDR2 are DFQATT and SNEGSKA (reference sequence). The ends lost 6 bases at V and 5 bases at J; junction bases unmatched: 6. CDR3 length: 15 amino acids. CDR3 sequence reads: CSARGLAGGVDTQYF. CDR3 in DNA: TGCAGTGCGAGGGGACTAGCGGGGGGCGTAGATACGCAGTATTTT.

The table lists this clonotype with many counts. The chain carries TRBV3-1 and TRBJ2-1; tentative D call: TRBD2 (5 bases). The CDR3 loop spans 13 amino acids. V was pared by 0 bases and J by 10 bases, with 10 bases between. CDR1 is LGHDT, CDR2 YNNKEL, per germline (reference sequence). The CDR3 DNA reads TGTGCCAGCAGCCAAGAGACTACTGCCGAGCAGTTCTTC. As protein: CASSQETTAEQFF.

This clonotype occurred many times. The chain's CDR3 is CSATPTGKEVNEQFF. The CDR3 nucleotides read TGCAGTGCTACGCCGACAGGGAAGGAGGTAAATGAGCAGTTCTTC. The chain has TRBV20-1 and TRBJ2-1; 7 bases match TRBD1. After removal of 4 bases from V and 7 bases from J, the junction contained 13 bases not matched to a gene. This CDR3 region has 15 residues. CDR1 and CDR2 (germline): DFQATT, SNEGSKA (reference sequence).

In its sample, this clonotype was seen a few times. The V and J genes are TRBV24-1 and TRBJ1-1; D uncertain. Germline values: CDR1 KGHDR, CDR2 SFDVKD. The V and J ends lost 8 bases and 9 bases respectively, with 12 bases between them. The CDR3 has 11 residues. The DNA of the CDR3 is TGTGCCACCAACTGGCAGCCTAAAGCTTTCTTT. This sequence encodes CATNWQPKAFF.

This clonotype was seen repeatedly, ten times or more. This chain links TRBV5-1 with TRBJ2-3; D perhaps matches TRBD2 (5 bases). From germline, CDR1 is SGHRS and CDR2 YFSETQ. This CDR3 has 15 amino acids. V lost 0 bases to trimming and J lost 1 base, with 9 bases between them. CDR3: CASSLALARTDTQYF. CDR3 DNA: TGCGCCAGCAGCTTGGCCCTAGCACGCACAGATACGCAGTATTTT.

This clonotype appeared many times. The chain joins TRBV13 to TRBJ1-4, with D unclear. Germline V gene lookup returns CDR1 PRHDT and CDR2 FYEKMQ (reference sequence). This CDR3 spans 15 amino acids. V lost 6 bases and J 6 bases, leaving 17 bases between the germline ends. The CDR3 here is CASSLRSGPHEKLFF. In nucleotides, the CDR3 is TGTGCCAGCAGTCTAAGGTCGGGCCCCCATGAAAAACTGTTTTTT. The full variable domain, in which reference TRBV13 and TRBJ1-4 provide the parts outside the CDR3, is AAGVIQSPRHLIKEKRETATLKCYPIPRHDTVYWYQQGPGQDPQFLISFYEKMQSDKGSIPDRFSAQQFSDYHSELNMSSLELGDSALYFCASSLRSGPHEKLFFGSGTQLSVL.

In its sample, this clonotype was seen many times. The chain uses TRBV5-1 and TRBJ2-7; D might be TRBD1 or TRBD2, each matching 5 bases. Germline V gene data show CDR1 as SGHRS and CDR2 as YFSETQ. V was pared by 5 bases and J by 5 bases, with 14 bases between. This CDR3 has 13 residues. The CDR3 reads CASSLAGTNEQYF. Written as DNA, the CDR3 is TGCGCCAGCAGTCTGGCAGGGACCAACGAGCAGTACTTC.

This clonotype was counted ten times or more. The genes are TRBV6-1 and TRBJ1-1, with D unclear. The CDR3 length is 15 residues. CDR1 and CDR2 (germline): MNHNS, SASEGT. V was clipped by 2 bases and J by 4 bases, with 14 bases between them. This chain's CDR3 is CASSEPGRGSTEAFF. CDR3 DNA sequence: TGTGCCAGCAGTGAACCAGGAAGAGGAAGCACTGAAGCTTTCTTT.

Comment on this clonotype: A much more abundant neighbour one base away suggests this may be a read error. The chain employs TRBV11-1 and TRBJ2-5; no clear D gene. The CDR3 contains 18 residues. V was pared by 4 bases and J by 5 bases, with 26 bases between. CDR1 and CDR2 (germline): SGHAT, FQDESV (reference sequence). For the CDR3, the DNA is TGTGCCAGCAGCTCAATCCCGCGGCCAAGAGACCGGGTGGAGACCCAGTACTTC. This translates into CASSSIPRPRDRVETQYF. Complete variable domain (other parts from reference TRBV11-1 and TRBJ2-5): EAEVAQSPRYKITEKSQAVAFWCDPISGHATLYWYRQILGQGPELLVQFQDESVVDDSQLPKDRFSAERLKGVDSTLKIQPAELGDSAMYLCASSSIPRPRDRVETQYFGPGTRLLVL.

In its sample, this clonotype was seen a few times. The V and J genes are TRBV6-5 and TRBJ2-7, with D uncertain. The V end lost 5 bases, the J end lost 1 base, and 15 bases lay between the germline ends. This CDR3 comprises 15 residues. Germline assignment: CDR1 MNHEY and CDR2 SVGAGI. The DNA of the CDR3 is TGTGCCAGCAGTGTCCACAGTACACCTTCCTACGAGCAGTACTTC. It translates to CASSVHSTPSYEQYF.

The chain combines TRBV7-8 with TRBJ1-5; TRBD1 is a possible D gene (6 bases). CDR3 size: 16 residues. Looked up from germline, CDR1 is SGHVS and CDR2 is FQNEAQ. With 1 base removed from V and 0 bases from J, the gap between germline ends came to 10 bases. In DNA, the CDR3 is TGTGCCAGCAGCTTAGGGTGGGGGGCTAGCAATCAGCCCCAGCATTTT. This sequence encodes CASSLGWGASNQPQHF.

This clonotype was counted at least ten times. CDR3 DNA: TGCAGTGCTAGGGATAACAGGGCATCCTATAATTCACCCCTCCACTTT. As protein: CSARDNRASYNSPLHF. This chain connects TRBV20-1 to TRBJ1-6; tentative D call: TRBD1 (6 bases). In germline, CDR1 is DFQATT, CDR2 SNEGSKA (reference sequence). V lost 3 bases, J lost 1 base, and 13 bases lay in between. The length of the CDR3 is 16 residues.

This clonotype has at least ten counts. This rearrangement joins TRBV6-1 to TRBJ1-6, with 7 positions matching TRBD1. Germline values: CDR1 MNHNS, CDR2 SASEGT. CDR3 length equals 15 residues. J lost 6 bases, V lost 5 bases, and 7 bases had no gene match. The CDR3 loop is CASSPRTGLNSPLHF. CDR3 bases: TGTGCCAGCAGTCCTCGGACAGGTCTTAATTCACCCCTCCACTTT.

The chain links TRBV19 to TRBJ2-3; no definite D call. Germline V gives CDR1 LNHDA, CDR2 SQIVND (reference sequence). The CDR3 extends over 15 amino acids. Trimming pared 0 bases from V and 3 bases from J, leaving 10 bases between. DNA for the CDR3: TGTGCCAGTAGTATAGAGTCCCTACCGACAGATACGCAGTATTTT. This sequence encodes CASSIESLPTDTQYF.

This chain connects TRBV20-1 to TRBJ1-1; 10 nucleotides align to TRBD1. This CDR3 is 13 amino acids long. Germline V gives CDR1 DFQATT, CDR2 SNEGSKA (reference sequence). V gave up 2 bases and J gave up 5 bases; unmatched junction bases: 2. CDR3 DNA: TGCAGTGCTAGATCGGGACAGGGGACTGAAGCTTTCTTT. Translation gives CSARSGQGTEAFF.

This clonotype came up a few times. The chain has TRBV20-1 and TRBJ1-5; perhaps TRBD1 as D (5 bases). This CDR3 spans 12 amino acids. Trimming left V 5 bases short and J 3 bases short, with 8 bases between. Germline-derived CDR1 and CDR2 are DFQATT and SNEGSKA (reference sequence). In DNA form, the CDR3 reads TGCAGTGCTGGGGGTAACAATCAGCCCCAGCATTTT. Translating it yields CSAGGNNQPQHF.

This clonotype was observed many times. The chain has TRBV18 and TRBJ2-5; 9 bases map to TRBD1. The CDR3 is made up of 17 amino acids. The J segment lost 2 bases and the V segment lost 0 bases, leaving 7 bases of the junction unmatched. Germline V gene lookup returns CDR1 KGHSH and CDR2 LQKENI. CDR3 DNA sequence: TGTGCCAGCTCACCACCTCGGACAGGGGCATTTCAAGAGACCCAGTACTTC. As protein: CASSPPRTGAFQETQYF.